This T cell receptor beta chain was observed in a study of T cells after yellow fever vaccination. TCRdb fed the 5' RACE reads into MiXCR, producing one record per CDR3 protein. Altogether about 220,000 distinct CDR3 sequences are present, 6.7% being singletons, with the ten largest covering 1.1%. This clonotype came up many times. Germline lookup yields CDR1 MDHEN and CDR2 SYDVKM. The CDR3 spans 14 residues. Trimming removed 6 bases from V and 4 bases from J; junction bases left unmatched: 5. The V and J genes are TRBV28 and TRBJ2-5; 10 bases map to TRBD2. This receptor was identified in a young man who received the YFV17D yellow fever vaccine. This sample comprised CD4+ T cells sorted from PBMCs, obtained on the day of the yellow fever booster vaccination. This chain's CDR3 is CASRRVAGGETQYF. CDR3 in DNA: TGTGCCAGCAGGCGGGTAGCGGGAGGAGAGACCCAGTACTTC.